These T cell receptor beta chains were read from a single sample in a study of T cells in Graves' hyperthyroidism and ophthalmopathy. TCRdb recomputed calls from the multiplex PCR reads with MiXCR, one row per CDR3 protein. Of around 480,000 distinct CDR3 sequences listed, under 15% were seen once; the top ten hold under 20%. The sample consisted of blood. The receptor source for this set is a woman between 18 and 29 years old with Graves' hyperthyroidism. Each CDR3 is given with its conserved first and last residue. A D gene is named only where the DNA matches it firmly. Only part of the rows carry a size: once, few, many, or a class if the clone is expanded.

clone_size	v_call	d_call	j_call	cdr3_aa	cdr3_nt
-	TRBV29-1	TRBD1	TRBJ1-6	CSVGQGDNSPLHF	TGCAGCGTTGGACAGGGTGATAATTCACCCCTCCACTTT
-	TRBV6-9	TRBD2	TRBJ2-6	CASRKREPRGANVLTF	TGTGCCAGCAGAAAGCGGGAGCCTCGCGGGGCCAACGTCCTGACTTTC
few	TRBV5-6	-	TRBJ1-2	CASSLAGDGYGYTF	TGTGCCAGCAGCTTGGCAGGGGACGGTTATGGCTACACCTTC
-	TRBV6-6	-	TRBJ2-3	CASSYSTGGTSTDTQYF	TGTGCCAGCAGTTACTCTACGGGCGGCACTAGCACAGATACGCAGTATTTT
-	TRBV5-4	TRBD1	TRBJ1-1	CASSSGTGRPLNTEAFF	TGTGCCAGCAGCTCGGGGACAGGTCGGCCGCTGAACACTGAAGCTTTCTTT
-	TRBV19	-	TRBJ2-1	CASSIGLPSAEQFF	TGTGCCAGTAGTATAGGTCTCCCTAGCGCTGAGCAGTTCTTC
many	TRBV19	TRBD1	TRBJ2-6	CASRKAGGAGANVLTF	TGTGCCAGTAGAAAGGCAGGGGGTGCCGGGGCCAACGTCCTGACTTTC
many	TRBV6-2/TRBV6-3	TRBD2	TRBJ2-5	CASIPGTKETQYF	TGTGCCAGCATCCCCGGGACTAAGGAGACCCAGTACTTC
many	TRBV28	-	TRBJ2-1	CASTTDRYNEQFF	TGTGCCAGCACTACCGACAGGTACAATGAGCAGTTCTTC
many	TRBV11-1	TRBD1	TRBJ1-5	CASSPTGRQPQHF	TGTGCCAGCAGCCCGACAGGGAGGCAGCCCCAGCATTTT
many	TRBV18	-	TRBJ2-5	CASSLGLPEETQYF	TGTGCCAGCTCACTGGGACTGCCCGAAGAGACCCAGTACTTC
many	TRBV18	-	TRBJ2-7	CASSPQTDYEQYF	TGTGCCAGCTCACCTCAGACAGACTACGAGCAGTACTTC